This TCR beta chain was documented in a study of T cells in Graves' hyperthyroidism and ophthalmopathy. This clonotype was detected ten times or more. Germline V CDR1 and CDR2: SNHLY, FYNNEI. This CDR3 comprises 15 residues. With 2 bases removed from V and 5 bases from J, the gap between germline ends came to 15 bases. RNA transcripts provided the source from which TCR beta CDR3 regions were amplified. An initial round of RT-PCR targeting the TCR CDR3 relied on the HTBI primer set. TCRdb passed the multiplex PCR reads through MiXCR, listing each CDR3 protein once. The sample holds roughly 290,000 distinct CDR3 sequences, about 13% seen once.

The chain carries TRBV2 and TRBJ1-1; tentative D call: TRBD1 (5 bases). Sequencing was performed on blood. The receptor was derived from a woman aged 40 to 55 with Graves' hyperthyroidism. The CDR3 sequence: CASSESLLGGTEAFF. The CDR3 coding sequence is TGTGCCAGCAGTGAATCCCTCCTCGGGGGGACTGAAGCTTTCTTT. The variable domain in full, completed from reference TRBV2 and TRBJ1-1, reads EPEVTQTPSHQVTQMGQEVILRCVPISNHLYFYWYRQILGQKVEFLVSFYNNEISEKSEIFDDQFSVERPDGSNFTLKIRSTKLEDSAMYFCASSESLLGGTEAFFGQGTRLTVV.